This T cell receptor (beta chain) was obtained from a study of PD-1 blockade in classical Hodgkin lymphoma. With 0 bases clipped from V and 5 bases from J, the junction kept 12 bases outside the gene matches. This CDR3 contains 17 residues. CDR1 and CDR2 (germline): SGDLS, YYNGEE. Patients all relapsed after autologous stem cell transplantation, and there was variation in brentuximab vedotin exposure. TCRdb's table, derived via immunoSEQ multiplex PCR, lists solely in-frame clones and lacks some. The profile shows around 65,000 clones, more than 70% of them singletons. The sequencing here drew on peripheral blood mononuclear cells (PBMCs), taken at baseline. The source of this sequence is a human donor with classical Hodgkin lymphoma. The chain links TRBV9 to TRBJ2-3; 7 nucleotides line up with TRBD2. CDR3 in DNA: TGTGCCAGCAGCGTAGATCTAAGCGGGGACGGGGGAGATACGCAGTATTTT. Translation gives CASSVDLSGDGGDTQYF.